The TCR beta chain under discussion was sequenced for a study of T-cell memory formation after mild COVID-19. Study-level background: Largely donor-specific TCR clusters were found.

Trimming shortened V by 8 bases and J by 0 bases, and 11 bases separated the two germline ends. The CDR3 is 14 residues long. Germline CDR1 and CDR2: SEHNR and FQNEAQ (reference sequence). Ten or more counts support this clonotype. cDNA libraries for TCR alpha and TCR beta, carrying sample barcodes and UMIs, came from 5'RACE with constant-segment primers. TCRdb re-called the 5' RACE reads with MiXCR, one entry per CDR3 protein. The data show approximately 300,000 distinct CDR3 sequences, less than 20% seen once. The sequenced material came from PBMCs or a T cell subset sorted from them (not recorded which). The clonotype originates from a man aged 18 to 29 who had mild COVID-19 (a few samples of this study predate the infection). Cell type and time point are not known. The chain is built from TRBV7-9 and TRBJ1-5, with D perhaps TRBD1 (6 bases). The CDR3 is CASWSGDSNQPQHF. For the CDR3, the DNA is TGTGCCAGCTGGTCAGGGGATAGCAATCAGCCCCAGCATTTT. The full variable domain, rest sourced from reference TRBV7-9 and TRBJ1-5, is DTGVSQNPRHKITKRGQNVTFRCDPISEHNRLYWYRQTLGQGPEFLTYFQNEAQLEKSRLLSDRFSAERPKGSFSTLEIQRTEQGDSAMYLCASWSGDSNQPQHFGDGTRLSIL.